This T cell receptor (beta chain) derives from a study of beta chain features in type 1 diabetes. Turning to the study itself: On cell yields, gender and age, patients and healthy donors were similar.

Via the markers CD45RO/CCR7/CD25/CD127/CD95/CD27, stem cell-like memory, regulatory, central memory and naive CD4+ cells were sorted. Germline assignment: CDR1 SEHNR and CDR2 FQNEAQ (reference sequence). V dropped 3 bases and J dropped 6; count of bases not matched to a gene: 5. CDR3 length equals 15 residues. Of the isolated RNA, all was reverse transcribed, and so the sequenced material was expressed TCRB transcripts. The table came from immunoSEQ multiplex PCR; TCRdb's copy has only in-frame clones and leaves some out. The repertoire has roughly 300,000 clones, around 13% of them found once; the top ten carry 5.5% to 7.5%.

The clonotype comes from a man aged 30 to 39 in good health. The source material was central memory CD4+ T cells from blood. V is TRBV7-9 and J is TRBJ2-1; 10 nucleotides align to TRBD2. The CDR3 DNA reads TGTGCCAGCAGCTTGGGGACTAGCGCGATCAATGAGCAGTTCTTC. Amino acid sequence: CASSLGTSAINEQFF.